This T cell receptor (beta chain) comes out of a study of blood T cell repertoires in COVID-19. Background on the study: Nucleic acid was either cDNA or gDNA, and it came from T cells, B-cell-depleted T cells, or PBMCs.

The protocol was immunoSEQ multiplex PCR, while the TCRdb copy is restricted to in-frame clones and leaves out a portion. In the table there are about 180,000 clones, roughly 87% of which are singletons. V was pared by 6 bases and J by 4 bases, with 10 bases between. CDR1 and CDR2 (germline): SNHLY, FYNNEI. The CDR3 loop spans 13 amino acids. Source material: peripheral blood. This rearrangement joins TRBV2 to TRBJ2-1, with a possible D match to TRBD1 (5 bases). This sequence originates from a woman aged 70-85 years with acute or convalescent COVID-19. The CDR3 nucleotides read TGTGCCAGCAGCTCAGGGTATTACAATGAGCAGTTCTTC. This sequence encodes CASSSGYYNEQFF.